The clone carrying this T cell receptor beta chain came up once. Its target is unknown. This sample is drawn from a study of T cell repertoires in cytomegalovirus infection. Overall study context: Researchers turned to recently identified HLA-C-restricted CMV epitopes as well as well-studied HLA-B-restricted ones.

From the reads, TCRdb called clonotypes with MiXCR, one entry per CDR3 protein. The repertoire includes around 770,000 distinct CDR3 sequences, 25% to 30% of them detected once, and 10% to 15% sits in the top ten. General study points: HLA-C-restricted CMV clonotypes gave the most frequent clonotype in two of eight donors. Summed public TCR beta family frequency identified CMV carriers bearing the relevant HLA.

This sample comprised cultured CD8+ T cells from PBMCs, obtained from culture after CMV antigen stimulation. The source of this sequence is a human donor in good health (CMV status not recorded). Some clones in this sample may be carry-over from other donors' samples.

CDR3 coding DNA: TGTGCCAGCAGTGACCCGGGCTCTGGGGCCAACGTCCTGACTTTC. Translating gives CASSDPGSGANVLTF. This rearrangement joins TRBV6-1 to TRBJ2-6; D is uncertain. The CDR3 is 15 residues long. Germline loops: CDR1 MNHNS, CDR2 SASEGT. Deletions cut 3 bases from V and 0 bases from J, with 6 bases between.